Below are 6 T cell receptor beta chains sequenced from a single sample in a study of T cells in Graves' hyperthyroidism and ophthalmopathy. Amplification targeted TCR beta CDR3 regions from RNA transcripts. During a first-round RT-PCR of the TCR CDR3, the HTBI primer set was used. TCRdb itself ran the multiplex PCR reads through MiXCR, one entry per CDR3 protein. There are more than 500,000 distinct CDR3 sequences in the sample; 14% to 15% occur only once, and approximately 4.3% lies in the top ten. The sample taken for sequencing was blood. The origin of the receptors is a woman between 35 and 50 years old with Graves' ophthalmopathy.

This clonotype has more than one count but fewer than ten. A much larger clone differs from this one at a single base, so this may be a read error. The chain combines TRBV12-3 or TRBV12-4 with TRBJ2-5; D might be TRBD1 (5 bases). The CDR3 has 16 amino acids. Trimming cost V 1 base and J 4 bases, with 16 bases left between them. CDR3 DNA: TGTGCCAGCAGTTTAGAGGGGAATAGTGTAGGAGAGACCCAGTACTTC. It translates to CASSLEGNSVGETQYF.

This clonotype was counted many times. The J gene is TRBJ1-5, the V gene TRBV6-1; D remains ambiguous. Germline loops: CDR1 MNHNS, CDR2 SASEGT. Between the trimmed V and J ends, which lost 8 bases and 0 bases, there was a span of 8 bases. This CDR3 region has 13 residues. CDR3: CASQAYSNQPQHF. The CDR3 DNA follows: TGTGCCAGCCAGGCATATAGCAATCAGCCCCAGCATTTT.

This clonotype showed up many times. The CDR3 nucleotides are TGTGCCAGCAGCACAGGTTACACTGAAGCTTTCTTT. Its translation: CASSTGYTEAFF. The chain links TRBV28 to TRBJ1-1; D is perhaps TRBD1 (5 bases). Germline V CDR1 and CDR2: MDHEN, SYDVKM. This CDR3 has 12 residues. V was trimmed by 6 bases and J by 3 bases, leaving 8 bases between them.

In this sample, this clonotype turned up a few times. V and J are TRBV6-1 and TRBJ1-5; TRBD1 might be the D (5 bases). CDR3 size: 14 residues. Looked up from germline, CDR1 is MNHNS and CDR2 is SASEGT. V lost 8 bases and J 1 base, leaving 12 bases between the germline ends. The CDR3 region has the DNA TGTGCCAGCGCAGGGAGGACAAGCAATCAGCCCCAGCATTTT. Translating gives CASAGRTSNQPQHF.

The chain recombines TRBV11-2 with TRBJ1-5; D possibly corresponds to TRBD1 (6 bases). Germline-derived CDR1 and CDR2 are SGHAT and FQNNGV. V was cut by 2 bases and J by 0 bases, with 14 bases left in between. The CDR3 totals 17 residues. The CDR3 region has the DNA TGTGCCAGCAGCTTAAGAGGGGGACTCCTTAGCAATCAGCCCCAGCATTTT. It specifies CASSLRGGLLSNQPQHF.

This clonotype occurred many times. The chain has TRBV18 and TRBJ1-1, with D possibly being TRBD1 (6 bases). Germline CDR1 KGHSH, CDR2 LQKENI. V lost 1 base and J 0 bases, leaving 9 bases between the germline ends. The CDR3 contains 15 residues. The CDR3 loop is CASSPQGHMNTEAFF. CDR3 DNA: TGTGCCAGCTCACCACAGGGACACATGAACACTGAAGCTTTCTTT.